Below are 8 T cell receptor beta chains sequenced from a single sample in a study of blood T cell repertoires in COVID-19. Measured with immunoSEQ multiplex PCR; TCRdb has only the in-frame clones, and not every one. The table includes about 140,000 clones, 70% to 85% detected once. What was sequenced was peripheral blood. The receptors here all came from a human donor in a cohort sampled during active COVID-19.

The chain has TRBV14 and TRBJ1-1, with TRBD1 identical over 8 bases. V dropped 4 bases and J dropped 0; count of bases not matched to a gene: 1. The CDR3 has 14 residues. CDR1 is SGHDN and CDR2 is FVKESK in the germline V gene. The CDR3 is CASSRTGMNTEAFF. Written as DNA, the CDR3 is TGTGCCAGCAGCCGGACAGGGATGAACACTGAAGCTTTCTTT.

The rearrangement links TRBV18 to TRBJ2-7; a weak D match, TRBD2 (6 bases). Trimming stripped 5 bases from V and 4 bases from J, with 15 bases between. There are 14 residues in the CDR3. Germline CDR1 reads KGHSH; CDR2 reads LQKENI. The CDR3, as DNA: TGTGCCAGCTCAGCTGAATCAGGGAGGTACGAGCAGTACTTC. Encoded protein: CASSAESGRYEQYF.

The CDR3 sequence: CASSLGGSSTDTQYF. DNA for the CDR3: TGTGCCAGCAGCTTAGGTGGCAGTAGCACAGATACGCAGTATTTT. This chain uses TRBV11-1 with TRBJ2-3; D not resolved. The CDR3 runs to 15 residues. Germline V gene lookup returns CDR1 SGHAT and CDR2 FQDESV (reference sequence). Deletions cut 1 base from V and 0 bases from J, with 8 bases between. The full variable domain, completed using reference TRBV11-1 and TRBJ2-3, is EAEVAQSPRYKITEKSQAVAFWCDPISGHATLYWYRQILGQGPELLVQFQDESVVDDSQLPKDRFSAERLKGVDSTLKIQPAELGDSAMYLCASSLGGSSTDTQYFGPGTRLTVL.

CDR3 coding DNA: TGTGCCAGCAGCTTTACAGGGATTGGAGCTTTCTTT. Residues: CASSFTGIGAFF. V gene TRBV7-9 combines with J gene TRBJ1-1; a weak D match, TRBD1 (6 bases). CDR1 SEHNR and CDR2 FQNEAQ come from the germline V gene (reference sequence). V lost 3 bases, J lost 10 bases, and 12 bases lay in between. There are 12 residues in the CDR3.

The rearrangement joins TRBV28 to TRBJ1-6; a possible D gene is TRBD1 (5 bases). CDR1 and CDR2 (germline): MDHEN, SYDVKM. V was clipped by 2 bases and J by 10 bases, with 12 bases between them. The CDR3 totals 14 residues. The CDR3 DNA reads TGTGCCAGCAGTTTAGGCAGGGCGGAATCACCCCTCCACTTT. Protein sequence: CASSLGRAESPLHF.

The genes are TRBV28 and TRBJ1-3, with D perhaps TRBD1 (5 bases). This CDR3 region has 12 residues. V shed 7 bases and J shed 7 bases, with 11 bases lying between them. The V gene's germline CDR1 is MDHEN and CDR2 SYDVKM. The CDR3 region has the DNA TGTGCCAGCACAGGGTTGGTTAACACCATATATTTT. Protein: CASTGLVNTIYF.

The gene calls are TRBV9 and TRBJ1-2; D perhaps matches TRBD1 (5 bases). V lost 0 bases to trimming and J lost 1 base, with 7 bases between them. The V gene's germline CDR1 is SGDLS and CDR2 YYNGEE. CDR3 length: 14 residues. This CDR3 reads CASSVGTFNYGYTF. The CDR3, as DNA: TGTGCCAGCAGCGTAGGGACATTTAACTATGGCTACACCTTC.

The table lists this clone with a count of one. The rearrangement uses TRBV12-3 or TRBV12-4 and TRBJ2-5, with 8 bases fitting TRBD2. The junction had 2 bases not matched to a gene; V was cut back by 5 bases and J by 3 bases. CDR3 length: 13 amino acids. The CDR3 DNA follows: TGTGCCAGCAGTGGGACTAGTAAAGAGACCCAGTACTTC. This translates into CASSGTSKETQYF.